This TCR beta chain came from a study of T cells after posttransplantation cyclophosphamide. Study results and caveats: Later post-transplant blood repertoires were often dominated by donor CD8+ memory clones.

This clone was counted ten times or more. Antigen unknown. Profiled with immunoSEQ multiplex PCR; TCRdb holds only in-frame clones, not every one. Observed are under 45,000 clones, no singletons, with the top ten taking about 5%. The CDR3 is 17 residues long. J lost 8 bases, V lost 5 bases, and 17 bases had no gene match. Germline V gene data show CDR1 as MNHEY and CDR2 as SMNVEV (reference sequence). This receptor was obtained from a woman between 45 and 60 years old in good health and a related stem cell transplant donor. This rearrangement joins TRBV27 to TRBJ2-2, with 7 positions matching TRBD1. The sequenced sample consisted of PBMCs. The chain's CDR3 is CASSPKLRQGKKGELFF. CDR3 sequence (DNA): TGTGCCAGCAGTCCCAAACTTCGACAGGGCAAGAAGGGGGAGCTGTTTTTT.